This is a list of T cell receptor beta chains from one sample in a study of cytomegalovirus exposure and HLA in healthy donors. Libraries were prepared by immunoSEQ multiplex PCR; TCRdb keeps only in-frame clonotypes and omits some of them. The table has approximately 200,000 clones, 75% to 95% seen once; the top ten hold about 1%. The specimen sequenced was PBMCs. These receptors all stem from a woman aged 18-30 years in good health and CMV-seronegative. Both conserved end residues are part of each CDR3. A D gene is named only where the DNA matches it firmly. Not all rows give a size; the values are once, few, many and, for expanded clones, a class.

size	D	V	J	DNA	CDR3
-	TRBD2	TRBV7-9	TRBJ2-5	TGTGCCAGCAGCCGCTCTGGCGGGAGGAGTTTATGGACCCAGTACTTC	CASSRSGGRSLWTQYF
-	-	TRBV6-4	TRBJ2-1	TGTGCCAGCAGAAGAGGACAGGAAGCGGGCAATGAGCAGTTCTTC	CASRRGQEAGNEQFF
-	-	TRBV19	TRBJ2-1	TGTGCCAGTAGTATATCCTCCCGTAGCCCCCACGGGCAGTTCTTC	CASSISSRSPHGQFF
-	TRBD1	TRBV5-4	TRBJ1-3	TGTGCCAGCAGCCGAGGGACAGTAACTGGAAACACCATATATTTT	CASSRGTVTGNTIYF
-	-	TRBV30	TRBJ1-1	TGTGCCTGGAGGACAGAAATGAACACTGAAGCTTTCTTT	CAWRTEMNTEAFF
-	-	TRBV28	TRBJ2-1	TGTGCCAGCAGTGAGGGGGTTTCCTACAATGAGCAGTTCTTC	CASSEGVSYNEQFF
-	-	TRBV6-5	TRBJ2-2	TGTGCCAGCAGACCAGACACGACCAACACCGGGGAGCTGTTTTTT	CASRPDTTNTGELFF
-	-	TRBV9	TRBJ2-5	TGTGCCAGCAGCCTCCGGGACAAAGCTTTCCAAGAGACCCAGTACTTC	CASSLRDKAFQETQYF
once	-	TRBV27	TRBJ1-6	TGTGCCAGCAGTTTAGCACAGCTTAATTCACCCCTCCACTTT	CASSLAQLNSPLHF
-	TRBD1	TRBV2	TRBJ1-2	TGTGCCAGCAAACGTGACAGGGGAGGGGACTATGGCTACACCTTC	CASKRDRGGDYGYTF
-	-	TRBV4-1	TRBJ2-5	TGCGCCAGCTCCGCCCTAAGTACTGAGACCCAGTACTTC	CASSALSTETQYF
-	TRBD1	TRBV7-2	TRBJ1-1	TGTGCCAGCAGTCCTTCTCGGACAGGCGTCACTGAAGCTTTCTTT	CASSPSRTGVTEAFF
-	-	TRBV5-6	TRBJ1-5	TGTGCCAGCAGCTCTCTTGGGGGGATGGGGAATCAGCCCCAGCATTTT	CASSSLGGMGNQPQHF
few	-	TRBV5-1	TRBJ2-1	TGCGCCAGCAGCTTTTTGAGCGGCCCCCCTCAGTTCTTC	CASSFLSGPPQFF
-	-	TRBV11-2	TRBJ1-2	TGTGCCAGCAGCTTACCAGGGAACTATGGCTACACCTTC	CASSLPGNYGYTF
-	TRBD1	TRBV19	TRBJ2-4	TGTGCCAGTAGTATTATGCAACAGGGGGCCAAAAACATTCAGTACTTC	CASSIMQQGAKNIQYF
-	-	TRBV10-3	TRBJ2-7	TGTGCCATCAGGGACAGTTACGAGCAGTACTTC	CAIRDSYEQYF
-	TRBD1	TRBV10-3	TRBJ2-2	TGTGCCATCAGAGGAAAGGGACAGGCGATCCAGAACACCGGGGAGCTGTTTTTT	CAIRGKGQAIQNTGELFF
-	TRBD2	TRBV19	TRBJ2-5	TGTGCCAGTAGTATACAGGGAGGGTCGAAAGAGACCCAGTACTTC	CASSIQGGSKETQYF
-	-	TRBV5-4	TRBJ2-1	TGTGCCAGCAGCCGACAGGTACCCTACAATGAGCAGTTCTTC	CASSRQVPYNEQFF
-	TRBD1	TRBV14	TRBJ1-2	TGTGCCAGCAGCCAAGAGGCAGGGGGCTTTGGCTACACCTTC	CASSQEAGGFGYTF
once	-	TRBV9	TRBJ1-2	TGTGCCAGCAGCGTAGCGGACAGTGGCTATGGCTACACCTTC	CASSVADSGYGYTF
-	-	TRBV9	TRBJ2-3	TGTGCCAGCAGCGTAGACGGTTACACAGATACGCAGTATTTT	CASSVDGYTDTQYF
-	TRBD1	TRBV27	TRBJ1-2	TGTGCCAGCTCCGGGACAGGGACATACACCTTC	CASSGTGTYTF
-	-	TRBV15	TRBJ2-5	TGTGCCACCAGCAGAGACAGGGGAGAGACCCAGTACTTC	CATSRDRGETQYF
-	-	TRBV30	TRBJ1-1	TGTGCCTGGAGAGAACCCCAGGGTGCGGGAGGGATTGAAGCTTTCTTT	CAWREPQGAGGIEAFF
-	TRBD2	TRBV5-4	TRBJ2-1	TGTGCCAGCAGCCCTCTGACAGGGGTGGGACTAGCGGGAGGGTTAAATGAGCAGTTCTTC	CASSPLTGVGLAGGLNEQFF
-	TRBD1	TRBV5-6	TRBJ1-2	TGTGCCAGCAGCGGGGGACAGGGGTCTTTCTATGGCTACACCTTC	CASSGGQGSFYGYTF
few	-	TRBV7-2	TRBJ1-2	TGTGCCAGCAGCTTAGTTAACAGGAACTATGGCTACACCTTC	CASSLVNRNYGYTF
-	-	TRBV4-2	TRBJ1-4	TGTGCCAGCAGCCAAGATCCGGGGTACAGTGAAAAACTGTTTTTT	CASSQDPGYSEKLFF
-	-	TRBV6-5	TRBJ1-1	TGTGCCAGCAGCCTAGGGCGGGGTACTGAAGCTTTCTTT	CASSLGRGTEAFF
-	-	TRBV6-1	TRBJ1-5	TGTGCCAGCAGGTTAGGGGGTCAGCCCCAGCATTTT	CASRLGGQPQHF
-	-	TRBV7-2	TRBJ1-5	TGTGCCAGCAGCCGTTCCCTGGAGCAGCCCCAGCATTTT	CASSRSLEQPQHF
once	TRBD1	TRBV28	TRBJ1-2	TGTGCCAGCAGTCCTCCCCCCAGGGGGTATGGCTACACCTTC	CASSPPPRGYGYTF
-	-	TRBV7-6	TRBJ2-7	TGTGCCAGCAGCTCCCGCACAGGTGGCTCCTACGAGCAGTACTTC	CASSSRTGGSYEQYF
few	-	TRBV28	TRBJ2-7	TGTGCCAGCAAAATGGCATCCCACGAGCAGTACTTC	CASKMASHEQYF
-	-	TRBV2	TRBJ2-5	TGTGCCAGCAAGTCAGGGGAGGGGGAGACCCAGTACTTC	CASKSGEGETQYF
few	TRBD1	TRBV7-3	TRBJ2-1	TGTGCCAGCGGACAGGTCTACAATGAGCAGTTCTTC	CASGQVYNEQFF
-	TRBD1	TRBV6-6	TRBJ1-3	TGTGCCAGCAGTTACCGGGACAGGGGTGGAAACACCATATATTTT	CASSYRDRGGNTIYF
-	TRBD1	TRBV5-1	TRBJ1-1	TGCGCCAGCAGCTTTCCTCACGGACAGGGGGCCCATACTGAAGCTTTCTTT	CASSFPHGQGAHTEAFF
-	TRBD2	TRBV5-1	TRBJ2-7	TGCGCCAGCAGCACCCTACACGGACCGGGACTAGCGGGAGGGAACCCCTCCGAGCAGTACTTC	CASSTLHGPGLAGGNPSEQYF
-	-	TRBV18	TRBJ2-7	TGTGCCAGCTCACCTGACACAGTCTACGAGCAGTACTTC	CASSPDTVYEQYF
-	TRBD1	TRBV5-1	TRBJ2-1	TGCGCCAGCAGCCCGGGACAGAACAATGAGCAGTTCTTC	CASSPGQNNEQFF